A few counts support the clone carrying this TCR beta chain. Sample-barcoded 5' priming and a J-beta primer mix drove a second PCR of 7 to 11 cycles. TCRdb reprocessed the 5' RACE reads with MiXCR, giving one entry per CDR3 protein. The table shows approximately 730,000 distinct CDR3 sequences, with roughly 47% occurring only once. This CDR3 has 15 amino acids. Germline V gene sequence: CDR1 LGHDT, CDR2 YNNKEL (reference sequence). V shed 6 bases and J 9 bases; nucleotides not matched to a gene: 10. Each donor was a healthy Caucasian individual from Russia, aged 6 to 90. Staff drew ten milliliters of peripheral blood from each donor. The source of the sample is a study of blood T cells in healthy people across ages. Overall study context: Per every two T cells, about one barcoded beta molecule was captured by template switching.

The rearrangement uses TRBV3-1 and TRBJ2-1; 11 bases map to TRBD2. Sequencing was performed on blood. The sequence was collected from an older woman in good health. Here the CDR3 reads CASRAVGLAGPEQFF. The CDR3, as DNA: TGTGCCAGCAGAGCAGTAGGACTAGCGGGCCCTGAGCAGTTCTTC.